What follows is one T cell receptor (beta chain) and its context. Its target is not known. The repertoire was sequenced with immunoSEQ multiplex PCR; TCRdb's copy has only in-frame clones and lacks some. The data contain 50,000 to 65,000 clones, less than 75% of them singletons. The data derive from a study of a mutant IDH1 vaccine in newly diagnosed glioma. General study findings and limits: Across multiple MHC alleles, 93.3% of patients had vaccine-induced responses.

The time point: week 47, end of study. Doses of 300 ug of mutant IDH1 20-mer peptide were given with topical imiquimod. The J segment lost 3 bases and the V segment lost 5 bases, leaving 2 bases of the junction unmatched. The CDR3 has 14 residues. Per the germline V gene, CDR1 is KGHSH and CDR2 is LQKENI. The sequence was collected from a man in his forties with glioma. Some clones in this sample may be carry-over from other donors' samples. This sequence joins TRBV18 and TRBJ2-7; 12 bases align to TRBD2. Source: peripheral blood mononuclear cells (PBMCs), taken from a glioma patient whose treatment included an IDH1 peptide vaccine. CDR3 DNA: TGTGCCAGCTCATCTAGCGGGGGGGGCTACGAGCAGTACTTC. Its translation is CASSSSGGGYEQYF.